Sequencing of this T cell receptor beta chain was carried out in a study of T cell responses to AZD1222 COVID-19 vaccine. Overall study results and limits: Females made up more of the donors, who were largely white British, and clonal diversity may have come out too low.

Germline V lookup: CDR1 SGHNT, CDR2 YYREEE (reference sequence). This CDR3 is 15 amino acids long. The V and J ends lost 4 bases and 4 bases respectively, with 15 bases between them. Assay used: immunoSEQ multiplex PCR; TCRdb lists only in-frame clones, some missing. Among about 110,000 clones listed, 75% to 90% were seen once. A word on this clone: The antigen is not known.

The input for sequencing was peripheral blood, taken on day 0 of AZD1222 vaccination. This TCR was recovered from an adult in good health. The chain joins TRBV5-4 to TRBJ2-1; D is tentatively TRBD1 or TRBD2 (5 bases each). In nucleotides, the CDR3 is TGTGCCAGCAGCCGAGCCGGGACGGTTTACAATGAGCAGTTCTTC. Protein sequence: CASSRAGTVYNEQFF.